The 8 T cell receptor beta chains below all came from one sample that was sequenced in a study of blood T cell repertoires in COVID-19 (dated by TCRdb to 2020 to 2021). Library preparation employed the immunoSEQ multiplex PCR assay. This immuneACCESS table, as held by TCRdb, lists in-frame sequences with V and J called but not all clones. Of the missing ones, under half trace to an unresolved V gene in checked studies; the others have no known cause. The sample table contains over 90,000 clones; only one count was recorded for around 85% of them. Jointly, the top ten make up around 25% of the sample. Sequencing was carried out using peripheral blood. These receptors were obtained from a man older than 75 with active or convalescent COVID-19.

This clone was recorded a few times. The rearrangement joins TRBV6-5 to TRBJ2-7; 8 nucleotides agree with TRBD1. Germline lookup yields CDR1 MNHEY and CDR2 SVGAGI. J gave up 3 bases and V 6 bases, and 7 bases lay outside the gene matches. CDR3 size: 14 residues. DNA of the CDR3: TGTGCCAGCAGGGGCACGACAGGGGACTACGAGCAGTACTTC. Translating gives CASRGTTGDYEQYF.

The genes are TRBV15 and TRBJ1-2; D remains unclear. Germline lookup yields CDR1 LNHNV and CDR2 YYDKDF (reference sequence). CDR3 size: 17 residues. Trimming shortened V by 0 bases and J by 7 bases, and 21 bases separated the two germline ends. The CDR3 DNA is TGTGCCACCAGCAGAGATCGGCGTGGCAGTCAAGGAGGTGGCTACACCTTC. Protein sequence: CATSRDRRGSQGGGYTF.

The chain carries TRBV3-1 (or the pseudogene TRBV3-2) and TRBJ1-2; D is ambiguous. CDR1 is LGHDT and CDR2 is YNNKEL in the germline V gene (reference sequence). The length of the CDR3 is 14 residues. Trimming pared 0 bases from V and 8 bases from J, leaving 13 bases between. This CDR3 reads CASSQEGGLRGYTF. DNA for the CDR3: TGTGCCAGCAGCCAAGAAGGAGGTCTTCGGGGCTACACCTTC.

The chain carries TRBV15 and TRBJ2-5; D possibly corresponds to TRBD1 (6 bases). Trimming left V 3 bases short and J 7 bases short, with 21 bases between. The CDR3 has 16 residues. Germline V lookup: CDR1 LNHNV, CDR2 YYDKDF (reference sequence). CDR3 DNA: TGTGCCACCAGCAGGAGTCCCGGGGCCGTCAGGGGGACCCAGTACTTC. Amino acid sequence: CATSRSPGAVRGTQYF.

The table lists this clone with a few counts. This rearrangement joins TRBV5-1 to TRBJ1-2; D is perhaps TRBD1 (6 bases). The CDR3 is 16 amino acids. Germline V gene data show CDR1 as SGHRS and CDR2 as YFSETQ. V was pared by 4 bases and J by 3 bases, with 19 bases between. CDR3: CASSPGGANPYYGYTF. The DNA for the CDR3 is TGCGCCAGCAGCCCGGGGGGGGCAAACCCATACTATGGCTACACCTTC.

The chain carries TRBV7-9 and TRBJ2-5, with 11 bases aligning to TRBD2. The CDR3 consists of 15 residues. Germline CDR1 SEHNR, CDR2 FQNEAQ (reference sequence). The V segment lost 5 bases and the J segment 9 bases; nucleotides outside the gene matches: 11. The CDR3: CASSTLAGASVAQYF. The DNA for the CDR3 is TGTGCCAGCAGCACACTAGCGGGGGCCTCGGTGGCCCAGTACTTC.

This clone was seen a few times. The chain joins TRBV30 to TRBJ2-3; TRBD1 is a possible D gene (6 bases). In germline, CDR1 is GTSNPN, CDR2 SVGIG (reference sequence). Trimming removed 3 bases at V and 4 bases at J, with 11 bases between. The CDR3 spans 13 residues. CDR3 nucleotide sequence: TGTGCCTGGAGAAGTACAGGGCCAGATACGCAGTATTTT. Translating it yields CAWRSTGPDTQYF.

This rearrangement joins TRBV10-2 to TRBJ1-5, with D perhaps TRBD1 (5 bases). Germline CDR1 reads WSHSY; CDR2 reads SAAADI. This CDR3 spans 15 amino acids. V dropped 2 bases and J dropped 3 bases, with 11 bases sitting between them. The CDR3 DNA follows: TGCGCCAGCAGTGAGGCAGGGTCTTCCAATCAGCCCCAGCATTTT. Translating it yields CASSEAGSSNQPQHF.